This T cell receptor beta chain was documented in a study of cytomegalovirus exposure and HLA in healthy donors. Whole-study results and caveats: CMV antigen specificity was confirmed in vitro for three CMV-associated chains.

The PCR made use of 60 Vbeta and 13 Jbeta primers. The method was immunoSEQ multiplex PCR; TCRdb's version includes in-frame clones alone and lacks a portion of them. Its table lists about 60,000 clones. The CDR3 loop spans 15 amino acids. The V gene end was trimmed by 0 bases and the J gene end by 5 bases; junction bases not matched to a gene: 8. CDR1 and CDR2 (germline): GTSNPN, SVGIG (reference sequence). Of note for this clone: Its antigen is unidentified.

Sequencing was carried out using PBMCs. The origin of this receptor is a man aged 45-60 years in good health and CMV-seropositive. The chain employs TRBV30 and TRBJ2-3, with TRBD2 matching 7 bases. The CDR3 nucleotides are TGTGCCTGGAGTGTTATGGGGGGGATAGAAGATACGCAGTATTTT. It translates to CAWSVMGGIEDTQYF.